These 9 T cell receptor beta chains were all obtained from the same sample, sequenced in a study of blood T cells in healthy people across ages. The authors ran a second PCR of roughly 7 to 11 cycles using a sample-barcoded 5' primer and a J-beta primer mix. From the 5' RACE reads, TCRdb called clonotypes with MiXCR, one entry per CDR3 protein. The data contain around 900,000 distinct CDR3 sequences, 29% of them singletons. Material: blood. Every receptor here comes from a woman older than 75 in good health.

To note about this clonotype: The germline gene is not matched at one end of the junction; a read error may be the cause. The chain combines TRBV20-1 with TRBJ2-1; 8 bases line up with TRBD1. The V gene's germline CDR1 is DFQATT and CDR2 SNEGSKA (reference sequence). This CDR3 has 14 residues. The CDR3 loop reads CSAGDRGFTDEQFF. Written as DNA, the CDR3 is TGCAGTGCTGGAGACAGGGGATTCACCGATGAGCAGTTCTTC.

This clonotype was found many times. The J gene is TRBJ2-1, the V gene TRBV15, with 7 bases identical to TRBD2. CDR3 length: 17 amino acids. The V and J ends lost 0 bases and 2 bases, in that order; junction bases with no gene match: 7. The germline gives CDR1 LNHNV, CDR2 YYDKDF (reference sequence). In DNA form, the CDR3 reads TGTGCCACCAGCAGAGATCTCCGGGGGGTCACCTACAATGAGCAGTTCTTC. This translates into CATSRDLRGVTYNEQFF.

CDR3 loop: CSARRTGGTEAFF. DNA for the CDR3: TGCAGTGCTAGGAGGACAGGGGGCACTGAAGCTTTCTTT. V and J are TRBV20-1 and TRBJ1-1, with 10 bases matching TRBD1. V trimming: 3 bases; J trimming: 4 bases; junction bases outside the gene matches: 2. The germline V gene has CDR1 DFQATT and CDR2 SNEGSKA (reference sequence). The CDR3 totals 13 residues.

About this clonotype itself: This may stem from a read error, because a much larger clone lies one nucleotide away. The chain employs TRBV12-3 or TRBV12-4 and TRBJ2-3, with TRBD2 identical over 8 bases. The CDR3 totals 17 residues. The CDR3 DNA reads TGTGCCAGCAGTTCACCGGTGACTAGCGCAGGAGCAGATGCGCAGTATTTT. Translated: CASSSPVTSAGADAQYF.

This clonotype has at least ten counts. The chain is built from TRBV3-1 and TRBJ2-1, with 7 bases lining up with TRBD2. Germline V CDR1 and CDR2: LGHDT, YNNKEL (reference sequence). The CDR3 length is 16 residues. Trimming cost V 0 bases and J 5 bases; bases outside gene matches: 7. This CDR3 reads CASSQDPGLKNNEQFF. CDR3 in DNA: TGTGCCAGCAGCCAAGATCCGGGACTAAAAAACAATGAGCAGTTCTTC.

The rearrangement links TRBV7-9 to TRBJ1-2; D unclear. Trimming left V 4 bases short and J 3 bases short, with 6 bases between. The CDR3 runs to 12 residues. Germline CDR1 SEHNR, CDR2 FQNEAQ (reference sequence). CDR3 DNA: TGTGCCAGCAGCTCCCATTACTATGGCTACACCTTC. Translated: CASSSHYYGYTF.

V gene TRBV6-5 combines with J gene TRBJ2-5; 10 bases are shared with TRBD1. Germline V CDR1 and CDR2: MNHEY, SVGAGI. CDR3 length: 15 amino acids. After removal of 7 bases from V and 11 bases from J, the junction contained 16 bases not matched to a gene. The CDR3 bases are TGTGCCAGCATGATTCTAGACAGGGGGCTCAATGAGCAGTACTTC. It codes for CASMILDRGLNEQYF.

V gene TRBV12-3 or TRBV12-4 combines with J gene TRBJ1-5, with D tentatively TRBD1 (6 bases). The CDR3 is 16 amino acids. Trimming stripped 3 bases from V and 6 bases from J, with 18 bases between. The CDR3 nucleotides are TGTGCCAGCAGTTTTGGGAAACAGGGAAGGTCTCAGCCCCAGCATTTT. This codes for CASSFGKQGRSQPQHF.

This clonotype was found many times. The genes are TRBV10-1 and TRBJ2-5; 11 positions agree with TRBD1. Germline V CDR1 and CDR2: WNHNN, SYGVQD (reference sequence). V gave up 6 bases and J gave up 5 bases; unmatched junction bases: 11. This CDR3 has 16 residues. CDR3 nucleotide sequence: TGCGCCAGCAGGCCGAGGGACAGGGGGATCTTGGAGACCCAGTACTTC. Residues: CASRPRDRGILETQYF.